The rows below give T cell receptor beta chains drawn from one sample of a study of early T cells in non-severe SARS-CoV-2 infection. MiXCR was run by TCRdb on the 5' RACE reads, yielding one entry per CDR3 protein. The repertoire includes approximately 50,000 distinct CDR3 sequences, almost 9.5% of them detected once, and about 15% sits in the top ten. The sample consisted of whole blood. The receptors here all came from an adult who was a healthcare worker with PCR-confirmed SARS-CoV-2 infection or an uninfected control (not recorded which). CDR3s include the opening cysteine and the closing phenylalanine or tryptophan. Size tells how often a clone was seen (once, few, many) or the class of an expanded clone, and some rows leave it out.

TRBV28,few,CASCGLDREYEQYF
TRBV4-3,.,CASSQEQFSTEQFF
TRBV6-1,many,CASTPKGGQARRFNTEAFF
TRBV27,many,CASRGAWREQYF
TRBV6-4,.,CASSDSGRGAHEQFF
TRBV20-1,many,CSARGEFGETQYF
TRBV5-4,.,CASNSQGKGQDTQYF
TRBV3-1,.,CASSQAEYRGNSGYTF
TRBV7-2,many,CASSPILANNEQFF
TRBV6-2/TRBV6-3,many,CASSPGTSADEQFF
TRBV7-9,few,CASSSTGTGNYEQYF
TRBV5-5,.,CASSFGSGYEQYF
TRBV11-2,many,CASSSHRTSGAQSNEQFF
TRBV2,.,CASSVKVNYGYTF
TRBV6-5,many,CASSYDWRGNTIYF
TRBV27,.,CASSLTSGKVDTQYF
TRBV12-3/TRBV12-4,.,CASRAIGQGSYNEQFF
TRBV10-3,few,CAIKQGYEQYF
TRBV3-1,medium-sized,CASSQGSGRNSYGYTF
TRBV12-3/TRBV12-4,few,CASSLAPGGFSEQYF
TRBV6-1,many,CASSPGKGGYTF
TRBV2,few,CASRVAVYNEQFF
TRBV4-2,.,CASSQEEQSYGYTF
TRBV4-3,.,CASSLGTQDGSPLHF
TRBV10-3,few,CAISVSSGPGANVLTF
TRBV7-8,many,CASSYRVNTEAFF
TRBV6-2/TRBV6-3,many,CASSIDSLYYGYTF
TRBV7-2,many,CASSLVELSYEQYF
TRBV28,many,CASSVSGRQFF
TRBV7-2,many,CASSATGFSETQYF
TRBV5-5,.,CTSSLPTGGPSGNTIYF
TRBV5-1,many,CASSLGLAGLTGEQYF
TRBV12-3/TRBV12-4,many,CASSLQGYETQYF
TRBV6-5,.,CASSARTFTGGQETQYF
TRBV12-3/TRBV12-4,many,CASRPSAGLGGYTF
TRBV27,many,CASSLVGTSLTPDTQYF
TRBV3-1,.,CASSQSDQPQHF
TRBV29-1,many,CSVGQGFGGELFF
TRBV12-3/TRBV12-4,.,CASSPLSRDSGELFF
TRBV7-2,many,CASSRQGETQYF
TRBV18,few,CASSPLPSGRALRNIQYF
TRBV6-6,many,CASSYWGTVEAFF
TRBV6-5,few,CASSHGPPKNQPQHF
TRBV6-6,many,CASSPGGAPQETQYF
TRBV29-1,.,CSVQGYEQYF
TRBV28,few,CASSLAGVGSETQYF
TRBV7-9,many,CASSLGRDPDTQYF
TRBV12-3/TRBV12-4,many,CASRATGLNTEAFF